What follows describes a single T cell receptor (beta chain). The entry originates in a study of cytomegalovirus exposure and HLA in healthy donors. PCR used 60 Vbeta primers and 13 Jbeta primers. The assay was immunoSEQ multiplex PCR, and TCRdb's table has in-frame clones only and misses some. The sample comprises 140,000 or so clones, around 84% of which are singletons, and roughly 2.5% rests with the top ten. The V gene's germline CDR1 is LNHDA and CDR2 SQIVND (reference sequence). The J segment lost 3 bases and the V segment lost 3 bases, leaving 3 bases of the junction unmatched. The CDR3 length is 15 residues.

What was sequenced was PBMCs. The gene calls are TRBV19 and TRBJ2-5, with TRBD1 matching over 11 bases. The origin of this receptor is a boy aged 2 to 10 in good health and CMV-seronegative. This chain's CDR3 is CASSIPGQGEETQYF. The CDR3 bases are TGTGCCAGTAGTATCCCGGGACAGGGGGAAGAGACCCAGTACTTC.